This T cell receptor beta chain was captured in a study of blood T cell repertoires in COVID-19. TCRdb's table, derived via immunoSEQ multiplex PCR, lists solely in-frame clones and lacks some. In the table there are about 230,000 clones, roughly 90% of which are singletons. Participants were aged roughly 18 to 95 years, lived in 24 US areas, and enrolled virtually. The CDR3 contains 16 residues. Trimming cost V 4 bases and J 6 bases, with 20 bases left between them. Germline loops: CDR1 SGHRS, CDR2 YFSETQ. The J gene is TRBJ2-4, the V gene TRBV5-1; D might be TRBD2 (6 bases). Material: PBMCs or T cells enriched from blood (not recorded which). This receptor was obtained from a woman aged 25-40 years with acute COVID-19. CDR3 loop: CASSDGTRDLTNIQYF. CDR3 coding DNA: TGCGCCAGCAGCGACGGGACTCGCGACTTGACAAACATTCAGTACTTC. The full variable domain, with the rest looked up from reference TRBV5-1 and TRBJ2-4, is KAGVTQTPRYLIKTRGQQVTLSCSPISGHRSVSWYQQTPGQGLQFLFEYFSETQRNKGNFPGRFSGRQFSNSRSEMNVSTLELGDSALYLCASSDGTRDLTNIQYFGAGTRLSVL.